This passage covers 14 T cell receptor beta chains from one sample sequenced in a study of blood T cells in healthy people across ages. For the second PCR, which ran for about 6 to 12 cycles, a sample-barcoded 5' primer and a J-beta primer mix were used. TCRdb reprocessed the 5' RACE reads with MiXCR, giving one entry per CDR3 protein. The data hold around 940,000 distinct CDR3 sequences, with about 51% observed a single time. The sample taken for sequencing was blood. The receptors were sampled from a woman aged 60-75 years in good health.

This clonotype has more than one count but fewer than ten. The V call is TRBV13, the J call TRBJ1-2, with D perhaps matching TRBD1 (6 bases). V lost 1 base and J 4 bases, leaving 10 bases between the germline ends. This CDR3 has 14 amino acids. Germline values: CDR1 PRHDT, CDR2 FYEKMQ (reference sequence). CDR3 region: CASSLDLGAYGYTF. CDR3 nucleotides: TGTGCCAGCAGCTTAGATCTGGGGGCCTATGGCTACACCTTC.

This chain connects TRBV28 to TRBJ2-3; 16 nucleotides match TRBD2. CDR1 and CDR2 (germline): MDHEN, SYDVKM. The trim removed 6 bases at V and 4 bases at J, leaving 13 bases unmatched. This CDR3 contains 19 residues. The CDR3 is CASSTGTSGRAVLADTQYF. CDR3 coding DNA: TGTGCCAGCAGCACCGGGACTAGCGGGAGGGCCGTCCTGGCAGATACGCAGTATTTT.

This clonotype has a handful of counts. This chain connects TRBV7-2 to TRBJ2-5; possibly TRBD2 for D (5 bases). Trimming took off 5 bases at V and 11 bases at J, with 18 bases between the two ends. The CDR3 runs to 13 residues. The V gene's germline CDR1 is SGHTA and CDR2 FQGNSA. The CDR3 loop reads CASSAEAVRGQYF. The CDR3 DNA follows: TGTGCCAGCAGCGCTGAGGCAGTACGAGGGCAGTACTTC.

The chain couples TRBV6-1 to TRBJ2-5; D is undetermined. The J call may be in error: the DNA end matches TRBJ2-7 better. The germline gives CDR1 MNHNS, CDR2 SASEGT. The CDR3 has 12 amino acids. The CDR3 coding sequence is TGTGCCAGCATGCGGAGTTCCTACGAGCAGTACTTC. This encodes CASMRSSYEQYF.

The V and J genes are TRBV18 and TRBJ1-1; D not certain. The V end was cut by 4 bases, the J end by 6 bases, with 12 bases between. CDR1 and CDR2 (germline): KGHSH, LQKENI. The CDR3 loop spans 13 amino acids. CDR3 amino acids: CASSRAGYPEAFF. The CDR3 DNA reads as TGTGCCAGCTCACGCGCGGGGTACCCTGAAGCTTTCTTT.

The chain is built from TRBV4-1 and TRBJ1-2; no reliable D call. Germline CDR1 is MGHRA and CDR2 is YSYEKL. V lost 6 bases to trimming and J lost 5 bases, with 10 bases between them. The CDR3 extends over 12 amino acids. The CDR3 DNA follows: TGCGCCAGCAGAGAGGTAGGGTATGGCTACACCTTC. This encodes CASREVGYGYTF.

CDR3 sequence (DNA): TGTGCCAGCAGTCAGACGGAACGGTCCTACGAGCAGTACTTC. Protein product: CASSQTERSYEQYF. This chain uses TRBV25-1 with TRBJ2-7; no clear D. V lost 5 bases, J lost 1 base, and 12 bases lay in between. CDR3 length: 14 residues. Germline V lookup: CDR1 MGHDK, CDR2 SYGVNS.

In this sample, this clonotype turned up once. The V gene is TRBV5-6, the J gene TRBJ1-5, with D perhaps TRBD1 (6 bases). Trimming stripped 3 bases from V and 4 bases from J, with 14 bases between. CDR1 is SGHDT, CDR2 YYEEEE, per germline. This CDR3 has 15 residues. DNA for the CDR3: TGTGCCAGCAGCTGGGGGGCAGGTCCAAATCAGCCCCAGCATTTT. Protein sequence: CASSWGAGPNQPQHF.

The CDR3 coding sequence is TGTGCCAGCAGCCGGAACAGGGGCAATCAGCCCCAGCATTTT. Protein product: CASSRNRGNQPQHF. The chain links TRBV7-2 to TRBJ1-5; possible D gene TRBD1, 6 bases. The CDR3 is 14 residues long. Trimming removed 5 bases at V and 2 bases at J, with 10 bases between. Per germline, CDR1 SGHTA and CDR2 FQGNSA.

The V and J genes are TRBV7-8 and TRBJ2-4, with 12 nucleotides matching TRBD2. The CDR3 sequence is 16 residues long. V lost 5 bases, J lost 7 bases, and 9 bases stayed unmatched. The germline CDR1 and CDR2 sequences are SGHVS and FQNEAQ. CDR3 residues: CASSKDGLAGYNIQYF. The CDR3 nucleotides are TGTGCCAGCAGCAAAGACGGACTAGCGGGATACAACATTCAGTACTTC.

In nucleotides, the CDR3 is TGTGCCAGCAGCCTAATAGCGACCTACGAGCAGTACTTC. It is translated as CASSLIATYEQYF. The rearrangement uses TRBV28 and TRBJ2-7; D is perhaps TRBD2 (5 bases). The germline V gene encodes CDR1 MDHEN and CDR2 SYDVKM. This CDR3 region has 13 residues. V dropped 6 bases and J dropped 2 bases, with 11 bases sitting between them. The variable domain in full, with the rest retrieved from reference TRBV28 and TRBJ2-7, is DVKVTQSSRYLVKRTGEKVFLECVQDMDHENMFWYRQDPGLGLRLIYFSYDVKMKEKGDIPEGYSVSREKKERFSLILESASTNQTSMYLCASSLIATYEQYFGPGTRLTVT.

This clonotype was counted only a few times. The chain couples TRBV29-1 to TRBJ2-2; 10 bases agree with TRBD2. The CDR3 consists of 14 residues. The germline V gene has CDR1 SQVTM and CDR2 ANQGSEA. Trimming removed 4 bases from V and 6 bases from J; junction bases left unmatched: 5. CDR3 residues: CSVASGRAAGELFF. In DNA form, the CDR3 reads TGCAGCGTTGCTAGCGGGAGAGCAGCCGGGGAGCTGTTTTTT.

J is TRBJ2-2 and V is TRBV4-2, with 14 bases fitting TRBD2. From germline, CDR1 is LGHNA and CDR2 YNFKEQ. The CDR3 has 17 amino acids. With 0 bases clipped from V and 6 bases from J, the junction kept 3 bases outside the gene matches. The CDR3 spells CASSQEGLAGEPGELFF. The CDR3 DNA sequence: TGTGCCAGCAGCCAAGAGGGACTAGCGGGAGAACCCGGGGAGCTGTTTTTT.

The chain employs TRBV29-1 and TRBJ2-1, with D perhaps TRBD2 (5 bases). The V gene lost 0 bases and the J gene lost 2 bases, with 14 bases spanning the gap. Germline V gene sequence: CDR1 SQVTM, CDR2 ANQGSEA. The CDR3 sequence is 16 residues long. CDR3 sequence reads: CSVEDRLWGAYNEQFF. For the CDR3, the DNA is TGCAGCGTTGAAGACAGGCTTTGGGGAGCCTACAATGAGCAGTTCTTC.